A selection of T cell receptor beta chains follows, all from one sample in a study of shared clonotypes between healthy human individuals. The table came from immunoSEQ multiplex PCR; TCRdb's copy has only in-frame clones and leaves some out. This table holds some 2 million clones, about 94% found once. The source material was naive CD8+ T cells sorted from blood. All receptors derive from a man aged 18 to 29 in good health. Both conserved end residues are part of each CDR3. D genes are given only for firm matches. Not all rows give a size; the values are once, few, many and, for expanded clones, a class.

- | TRBJ2-1 | TRBV4-1 | - | CASSQEGSRGFEQFF | TGCGCCAGCAGCCAAGAAGGGTCCCGGGGGTTTGAGCAGTTCTTC
- | TRBJ2-3 | TRBV2 | - | CASSDSGADTQYF | TGTGCCAGCAGTGATAGCGGAGCAGATACGCAGTATTTT
TRBD1 | TRBJ2-7 | TRBV19 | - | CASSIGDRPYEQYF | TGTGCCAGTAGTATAGGGGACAGGCCCTACGAGCAGTACTTC
- | TRBJ2-1 | TRBV29-1 | - | CSVDGLRRINEQFF | TGCAGCGTAGACGGTTTGAGGCGGATCAATGAGCAGTTCTTC
- | TRBJ1-4 | TRBV7-9 | once | CASSPVRGETNEKLFF | TGTGCCAGCAGCCCGGTACGCGGCGAAACTAATGAAAAACTGTTTTTT
TRBD1 | TRBJ1-2 | TRBV29-1 | - | CSATGGYGYTF | TGCAGCGCAACAGGGGGCTATGGCTACACCTTC
- | TRBJ2-7 | TRBV5-8 | - | CASSLAGRSYEQYF | TGTGCCAGCAGCTTGGCCGGGCGGTCCTACGAGCAGTACTTC
TRBD2 | TRBJ2-1 | TRBV4-3 | - | CASSQVGLAWNEQFF | TGCGCCAGCAGCCAAGTGGGACTAGCTTGGAATGAGCAGTTCTTC
- | TRBJ2-5 | TRBV19 | - | CASSIGGGIGETQYF | TGTGCCAGTAGTATAGGAGGGGGTATAGGGGAGACCCAGTACTTC
- | TRBJ2-7 | TRBV5-6 | - | CASSWTTSSDEQYF | TGTGCCAGCAGCTGGACAACAAGTTCCGACGAGCAGTACTTC
TRBD2 | TRBJ2-7 | TRBV5-5 | - | CASSLGASGLYEQYF | TGTGCCAGCAGCTTGGGGGCTAGCGGGCTCTACGAGCAGTACTTC
- | TRBJ2-7 | TRBV19 | - | CASSVGREQYF | TGTGCCAGTAGTGTCGGTCGCGAGCAGTACTTC
TRBD2 | TRBJ2-7 | TRBV4-3 | - | CASSQEGGSLSYEQYF | TGCGCCAGCAGCCAAGAAGGCGGGAGTCTTTCCTACGAGCAGTACTTC
- | TRBJ2-7 | TRBV5-8 | - | CASSLGTTFSYEQYF | TGTGCCAGCAGCTTGGGAACGACTTTCTCCTACGAGCAGTACTTC
TRBD1 | TRBJ2-7 | TRBV4-1 | once | CASSQETGPRWDSYEQYF | TGCGCCAGCAGCCAAGAGACAGGGCCTAGGTGGGACTCCTACGAGCAGTACTTC
TRBD2 | TRBJ2-1 | TRBV9 | once | CASSVKGLAGAEQFF | TGTGCCAGCAGCGTCAAGGGACTAGCGGGGGCCGAGCAGTTCTTC
- | TRBJ1-5 | TRBV5-8 | - | CASSSEGHSNQPQHF | TGTGCCAGCAGCTCAGAGGGCCATAGCAATCAGCCCCAGCATTTT
- | TRBJ1-2 | TRBV19 | - | CASLGNYGYTF | TGTGCCAGCCTCGGTAACTATGGCTACACCTTC
TRBD1 | TRBJ1-1 | TRBV19 | - | CASSSGTGATEAFF | TGTGCCAGTAGTTCTGGGACAGGGGCCACTGAAGCTTTCTTT
TRBD2 | TRBJ2-1 | TRBV9 | - | CASSPGLAGLNEQFF | TGTGCCAGCAGTCCCGGACTAGCGGGGCTCAATGAGCAGTTCTTC
TRBD2 | TRBJ2-2 | TRBV2 | - | CASSDGLAGLANTGELFF | TGTGCCAGCAGTGATGGACTAGCGGGGTTAGCGAACACCGGGGAGCTGTTTTTT
- | TRBJ2-5 | TRBV5-8 | once | CASSRFGMAQETQYF | TGTGCCAGCAGCCGATTCGGGATGGCTCAAGAGACCCAGTACTTC
TRBD2 | TRBJ2-7 | TRBV5-6 | - | CASSPMTSGSHEQYF | TGTGCCAGCAGCCCCATGACTAGCGGGAGCCACGAGCAGTACTTC
- | TRBJ1-1 | TRBV28 | - | CASSLFGTMNTEAFF | TGTGCCAGCAGTTTGTTTGGGACGATGAACACTGAAGCTTTCTTT
- | TRBJ1-1 | TRBV5-4 | - | CASSLEPLSGDTEAFF | TGTGCCAGCAGCTTGGAACCCCTCAGCGGGGACACTGAAGCTTTCTTT
- | TRBJ1-5 | TRBV4-1 | - | CASSPVGWGRSNQPQHF | TGCGCCAGCAGCCCCGTAGGATGGGGTCGCAGCAATCAGCCCCAGCATTTT
- | TRBJ2-7 | TRBV30 | - | CAWSVPHGYEQYF | TGTGCCTGGAGTGTACCCCACGGATACGAGCAGTACTTC
TRBD1 | TRBJ1-1 | TRBV5-5 | once | CASSLDRGIGTEAFF | TGTGCCAGCAGCTTAGACAGGGGGATCGGCACTGAAGCTTTCTTT
- | TRBJ1-2 | TRBV25-1 | - | CASSEKEGGYTF | TGTGCCAGCAGTGAAAAGGAGGGTGGCTACACCTTC